This T cell receptor beta chain emerged from a study of fetal regulatory T cell absence and autoimmunity. Profiling relied on immunoSEQ multiplex PCR, and the TCRdb table lists in-frame clones only, not all of them. Among 95,000 to 100,000 clones, about 78% were seen once, and the ten largest hold approximately 1.9%. The germline CDR1 and CDR2 sequences are SEHNR and FQNEAQ (reference sequence). V was shortened by 4 bases and J by 0 bases, with 14 bases between the two germline ends. The CDR3 contains 16 residues. To note about this clone: Its antigen remains unknown.

Study-wide findings and caveats: Pancreas TCRs were oligoclonally enriched versus cord blood, some clones over 80-fold.

The chain carries TRBV7-9 and TRBJ2-3; D ambiguous. Material: pancreas tissue. The receptor was isolated from a male donor with IPEX syndrome. In nucleotides, the CDR3 is TGTGCCAGCAGCTCCCGAGATTTCTCTAGCACAGATACGCAGTATTTT. It encodes CASSSRDFSSTDTQYF.